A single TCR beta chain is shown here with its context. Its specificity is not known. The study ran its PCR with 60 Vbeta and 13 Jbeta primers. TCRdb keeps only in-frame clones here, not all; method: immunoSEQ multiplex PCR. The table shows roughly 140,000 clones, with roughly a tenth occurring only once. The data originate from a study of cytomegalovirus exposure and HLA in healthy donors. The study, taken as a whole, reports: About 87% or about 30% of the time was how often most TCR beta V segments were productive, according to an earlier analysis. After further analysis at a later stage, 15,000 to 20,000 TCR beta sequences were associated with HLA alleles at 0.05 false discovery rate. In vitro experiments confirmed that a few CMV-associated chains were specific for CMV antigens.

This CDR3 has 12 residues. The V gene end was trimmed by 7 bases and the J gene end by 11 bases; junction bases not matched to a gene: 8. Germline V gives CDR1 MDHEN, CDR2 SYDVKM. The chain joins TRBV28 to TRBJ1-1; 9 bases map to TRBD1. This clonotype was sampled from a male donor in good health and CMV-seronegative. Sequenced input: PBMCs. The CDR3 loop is CASNSPGQGAFF. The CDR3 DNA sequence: TGTGCCAGCAATTCACCCGGACAGGGGGCTTTCTTT. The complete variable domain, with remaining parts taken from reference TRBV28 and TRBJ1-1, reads DVKVTQSSRYLVKRTGEKVFLECVQDMDHENMFWYRQDPGLGLRLIYFSYDVKMKEKGDIPEGYSVSREKKERFSLILESASTNQTSMYLCASNSPGQGAFFGQGTRLTVV.